Below, 8 T cell receptor beta chains from the same sample are listed, as sequenced in a study of beta chain features in type 1 diabetes (dated by TCRdb to between 2017 and 2018). The receptor library was made with the immunoSEQ multiplex PCR assay. The entire isolated RNA was reverse transcribed using the High Capacity cDNA Reverse Transcription Kit, and thus expressed TCRB transcripts were sequenced. TCRdb re-hosts the immuneACCESS table, in-frame sequences only. Its copies lack some clones; in the studies checked, an unresolved V gene accounts for under half of them, and the cause for the rest is not known. This sample comprises some 350,000 clones, approximately 13% of them detected only once. Approximately 0.016% of the sample goes to the ten largest clones. Paper-wide results and their limitations: Type 1 diabetes patients showed a moderate but significant shortening of TCRB CDR3 length in all four CD4+ subsets.

No antigen is known for these receptors. The specimen sequenced was naive CD4+ T cells from blood. According to the study, the label for this sample's cell subset or site signals: true naive CD4+ T cells. The receptors were gathered from a woman in her late teens or twenties with type 1 diabetes.

The chain employs TRBV5-1 and TRBJ2-3; TRBD2 matches 13 bases. Germline CDR1 reads SGHRS; CDR2 reads YFSETQ. The trim removed 6 bases at V and 5 bases at J, leaving 9 bases unmatched. The CDR3 runs 16 residues. CDR3 sequence reads: CASTSGLAGREDTQYF. CDR3 nucleotide sequence: TGCGCCAGCACCTCGGGACTAGCGGGACGGGAAGATACGCAGTATTTT.

The table lists this clone with a count of one. The chain recombines TRBV25-1 with TRBJ2-3; D perhaps matches TRBD1 (6 bases). The CDR3 contains 16 residues. The ends were cut back, 3 bases at V and 2 bases at J, with 15 bases in the middle. Per germline, CDR1 MGHDK and CDR2 SYGVNS. CDR3 amino acids: CASSDRLGTFTDTQYF. CDR3 DNA: TGTGCCAGCAGTGACCGCTTAGGGACATTCACAGATACGCAGTATTTT.

The J gene is TRBJ2-7, the V gene TRBV28, with D unclear. Germline CDR1 and CDR2: MDHEN and SYDVKM. V shed 6 bases and J shed 3 bases, with 12 bases lying between them. The CDR3 sequence is 13 residues long. In nucleotides, the CDR3 is TGTGCCAGCAGGGAAGGCCCGGGCTACGAGCAGTACTTC. Amino acids: CASREGPGYEQYF.

Only a few counts were recorded for this clone. This chain links TRBV9 with TRBJ2-3; D perhaps matches TRBD2 (5 bases). This CDR3 contains 17 residues. V was clipped by 0 bases and J by 0 bases, with 14 bases between them. Germline V gene data show CDR1 as SGDLS and CDR2 as YYNGEE. CDR3 nucleotide sequence: TGTGCCAGCAGCGTAGCTATGGGTAGCGCAAGCACAGATACGCAGTATTTT. Protein: CASSVAMGSASTDTQYF.

This clone was seen a handful of times. This chain links TRBV4-3 with TRBJ2-1; 13 bases align to TRBD2. With V trimmed by 0 bases and J by 16 bases, 15 bases remained unmatched. The germline gives CDR1 LGHNA, CDR2 YSLEER. The CDR3 length is 17 residues. The chain's CDR3 is CASSQELTSGRPPGRFF. The CDR3 coding sequence is TGCGCCAGCAGCCAAGAGTTGACTAGCGGGAGGCCCCCGGGGCGTTTCTTC.

This chain joins TRBV7-2 and TRBJ2-3; D unclear. The CDR3 spans 13 residues. V was clipped by 2 bases and J by 2 bases, with 5 bases between them. Germline CDR1 SGHTA, CDR2 FQGNSA. The CDR3 DNA reads TGTGCCAGCAGCTTAAGCCTCACAGATACGCAGTATTTT. This gives the protein CASSLSLTDTQYF.

The chain uses TRBV18 and TRBJ2-1; 7 bases are shared with TRBD1. The J segment lost 5 bases and the V segment lost 3 bases, leaving 4 bases of the junction unmatched. Germline V gives CDR1 KGHSH, CDR2 LQKENI. The CDR3 is 14 residues long. The CDR3 nucleotides read TGTGCCAGCTCACCGGTTGGACAGGACAATGAGCAGTTCTTC. This gives the protein CASSPVGQDNEQFF.

The chain joins TRBV19 to TRBJ2-3; D possibly corresponds to TRBD2 (6 bases). The germline V gene has CDR1 LNHDA and CDR2 SQIVND (reference sequence). Trimming took 4 bases from V and 4 from J, leaving 21 bases between them. The CDR3 consists of 17 residues. In DNA, the CDR3 is TGTGCCAGTAGTAAATTCGGGACTCCGAGATCGGCAGATACGCAGTATTTT. Translation gives CASSKFGTPRSADTQYF.